This TCR beta chain emerged from a study of beta chain features in type 1 diabetes. Study results and limitations: Although PCR might favor shorter templates, it would do so equally in patients and controls. Across all four CD4+ subsets, people with type 1 diabetes showed modestly shorter TCRB CDR3s.

Expressed TCRB transcripts were sequenced after all isolated RNA was converted to cDNA. Profiling relied on immunoSEQ multiplex PCR, and the TCRdb table lists in-frame clones only, not all of them. Among around 150,000 clones listed, around a tenth were seen once. As for this clone: The antigen remains unidentified.

The CDR3 is 16 residues long. CDR1 is SGHRS and CDR2 is YFSETQ in the germline V gene. Deletions cut 4 bases from V and 0 bases from J, with 11 bases between. Sequencing was done on a sample of central memory CD4+ T cells from blood. The clonotype comes from a man in his thirties or forties with type 1 diabetes. The chain joins TRBV5-1 to TRBJ2-6; possible D gene TRBD2, 5 bases. CDR3 sequence: CASSLQRSSGANVLTF. DNA of the CDR3: TGCGCCAGCAGCCTCCAGCGGAGCTCTGGGGCCAACGTCCTGACTTTC.